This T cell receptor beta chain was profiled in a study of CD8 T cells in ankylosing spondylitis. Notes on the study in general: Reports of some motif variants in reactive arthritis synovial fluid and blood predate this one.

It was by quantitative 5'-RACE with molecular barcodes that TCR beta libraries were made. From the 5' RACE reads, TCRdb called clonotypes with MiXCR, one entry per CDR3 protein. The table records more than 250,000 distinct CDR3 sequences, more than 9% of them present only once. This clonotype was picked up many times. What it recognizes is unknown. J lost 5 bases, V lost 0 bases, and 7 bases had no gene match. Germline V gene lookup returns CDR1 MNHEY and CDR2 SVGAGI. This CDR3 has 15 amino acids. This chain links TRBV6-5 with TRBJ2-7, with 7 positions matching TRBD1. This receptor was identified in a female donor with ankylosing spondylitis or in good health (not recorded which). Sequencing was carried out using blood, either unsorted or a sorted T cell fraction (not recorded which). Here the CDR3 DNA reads TGTGCCAGCAGTTACTCCCCGACAGGGATCAACGAGCAGTACTTC. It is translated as CASSYSPTGINEQYF.